Listed here are 14 T cell receptor beta chains from one sample, sequenced in a study of T cell responses to AZD1222 COVID-19 vaccine (dated by TCRdb to 2020 to 2023). The library was built by means of the immunoSEQ multiplex PCR assay. TCRdb mirrors the immuneACCESS table, restricted to in-frame sequences. Some clones are absent from its copies; in checked studies, under half trace to an unresolved V gene, and the reason for the others is unknown. This sample holds about 74,000 clones; roughly 90% were observed only once. The ten largest make up roughly 2.7% of the sample. In light of the paper, this sample's time point label describes: baseline before first vaccination. Sequencing used peripheral blood, obtained on day 0 of AZD1222 vaccination. The receptors derive from an adult in good health.

This sequence joins TRBV7-6 and TRBJ2-7; D is unresolved. Germline CDR1 and CDR2: SGHVS and FNYEAQ. Trimming pared 0 bases from V and 5 bases from J, leaving 11 bases between. There are 14 residues in the CDR3. The CDR3 loop is CASSLAVGSDEQYF. In nucleotides, the CDR3 is TGTGCCAGCAGCTTAGCCGTCGGAAGCGACGAGCAGTACTTC.

The rearrangement links TRBV13 to TRBJ1-4; D is undetermined. Trimming took off 0 bases at V and 0 bases at J, with 5 bases between the two ends. The CDR3 runs to 15 residues. Per germline, CDR1 PRHDT and CDR2 FYEKMQ (reference sequence). For the CDR3, the DNA is TGTGCCAGCAGCTTAGGCGGGGCAACTAATGAAAAACTGTTTTTT. This translates into CASSLGGATNEKLFF.

This clone was found once. The V and J genes are TRBV3-1 (or the pseudogene TRBV3-2) and TRBJ1-3; D unclear. Trimming took 8 bases from V and 0 from J, leaving 14 bases between them. The CDR3 sequence is 15 residues long. The germline CDR1 and CDR2 sequences are LGHDT and YNNKEL (reference sequence). CDR3 nucleotides: TGTGCCAGCGTTCCGGACCGTCTCTCTGGAAACACCATATATTTT. Protein sequence: CASVPDRLSGNTIYF.

The CDR3 protein is CASRPSIQSYGYTF. CDR3 nucleotide sequence: TGTGCCAGCAGACCCTCGATCCAATCCTATGGCTACACCTTC. The rearrangement uses TRBV28 and TRBJ1-2, with D unresolved. With 6 bases removed from V and 4 bases from J, the gap between germline ends came to 15 bases. This CDR3 comprises 14 residues. CDR1 and CDR2 (germline): MDHEN, SYDVKM.

The chain combines TRBV10-3 with TRBJ2-7, with 8 nucleotides matching TRBD1. V shed 4 bases and J 3 bases; nucleotides not matched to a gene: 5. CDR3 size: 14 residues. Looked up from germline, CDR1 is ENHRY and CDR2 is SYGVKD. Here the CDR3 DNA reads TGTGCCATCAGTGTCGCAGGGGGCGGCTACGAGCAGTACTTC. Translating it yields CAISVAGGGYEQYF.

The V call is TRBV18, the J call TRBJ2-7; 15 bases agree with TRBD2. The CDR3 consists of 15 residues. J gave up 4 bases and V 2 bases, and 0 bases lay outside the gene matches. Germline values: CDR1 KGHSH, CDR2 LQKENI. The CDR3 here is CASSPGLAGGYEQYF. CDR3 DNA: TGTGCCAGCTCACCAGGACTAGCGGGAGGGTACGAGCAGTACTTC.

The chain couples TRBV2 to TRBJ1-4; perhaps TRBD1 as D (5 bases). Per the germline V gene, CDR1 is SNHLY and CDR2 is FYNNEI. V was trimmed by 5 bases and J by 7 bases, leaving 20 bases between them. This CDR3 is 16 amino acids long. The CDR3 region is CASSNLRVGAIEKLFF. CDR3 bases: TGTGCCAGCAGTAACCTCCGGGTAGGGGCGATTGAAAAACTGTTTTTT.

This rearrangement joins TRBV12-5 to TRBJ1-1, with D hard to call. This CDR3 is 15 amino acids long. CDR1 is LGHNT, CDR2 FRNRAP, per germline. Trimming shortened V by 5 bases and J by 2 bases, and 15 bases separated the two germline ends. In DNA, the CDR3 is TGTGCTAGTGGTCCCCCCGGCAGGCCCAACACTGAAGCTTTCTTT. Residues: CASGPPGRPNTEAFF.

V usage is TRBV7-2 and J usage is TRBJ2-1; 7 bases are a match to TRBD2. CDR3 length equals 19 residues. The germline gives CDR1 SGHTA, CDR2 FQGNSA. The V and J ends lost 2 bases and 0 bases, in that order; junction bases with no gene match: 13. CDR3 in DNA: TGTGCCAGCAGCTTAAAGGGTAGGTCTGCTAGCGGCTCCTACAATGAGCAGTTCTTC. It codes for CASSLKGRSASGSYNEQFF.

This clone was counted only a few times. The DNA of the CDR3 is TGTGCCAGCAGTCCCGGGACTAGCGGAGGCGAGCAGTACTTC. It specifies CASSPGTSGGEQYF. This chain links TRBV6-2 or TRBV6-3 with TRBJ2-7; 11 bases line up with TRBD2. Losses at the gene ends were 5 bases for V and 6 bases for J; bases not matched to a gene: 6. CDR3 length: 14 amino acids. Germline V gene lookup returns CDR1 MNHEY and CDR2 SVGEGT.

The chain uses TRBV6-5 and TRBJ2-7; 8 bases are a match to TRBD1. V lost 6 bases, J lost 6 bases, and 4 bases stayed unmatched. This CDR3 contains 12 residues. Germline-derived CDR1 and CDR2 are MNHEY and SVGAGI. CDR3 coding DNA: TGTGCCAGCAGGGGACAGGATGGCGAGCAGTACTTC. Amino acids: CASRGQDGEQYF.

The CDR3 nucleotides read TGTGCCAGCAGCCCCAGTGGCGCCTACGAGCAGTACTTC. This translates into CASSPSGAYEQYF. The chain joins TRBV13 to TRBJ2-7; D uncertain. Trimming took 5 bases from V and 2 from J, leaving 10 bases between them. CDR1 and CDR2 (germline): PRHDT, FYEKMQ (reference sequence). The CDR3 has 13 amino acids.

The chain uses TRBV20-1 and TRBJ1-2, with D unresolved. Germline CDR1 and CDR2: DFQATT and SNEGSKA (reference sequence). The CDR3 spans 11 residues. The ends were cut back, 6 bases at V and 8 bases at J, with 13 bases in the middle. This chain's CDR3 is CSAGRAGGYTF. CDR3 coding DNA: TGCAGTGCGGGTCGGGCTGGGGGCTACACCTTC.

The J gene is TRBJ2-2, the V gene TRBV5-5; 8 bases fit TRBD1. Germline assignment: CDR1 SGHKS and CDR2 YYEKEE (reference sequence). The V and J ends lost 5 bases and 4 bases, in that order; junction bases with no gene match: 10. The CDR3 has 16 amino acids. The CDR3 here is CASRSGQGAGTGELFF. Written as DNA, the CDR3 is TGTGCCAGCAGATCGGGGCAGGGGGCCGGCACCGGGGAGCTGTTTTTT. The whole variable domain, remainder taken from reference TRBV5-5 and TRBJ2-2, is DAGVTQSPTHLIKTRGQQVTLRCSPISGHKSVSWYQQVLGQGPQFIFQYYEKEERGRGNFPDRFSARQFPNYSSELNVNALLLGDSALYLCASRSGQGAGTGELFFGEGSRLTVL.